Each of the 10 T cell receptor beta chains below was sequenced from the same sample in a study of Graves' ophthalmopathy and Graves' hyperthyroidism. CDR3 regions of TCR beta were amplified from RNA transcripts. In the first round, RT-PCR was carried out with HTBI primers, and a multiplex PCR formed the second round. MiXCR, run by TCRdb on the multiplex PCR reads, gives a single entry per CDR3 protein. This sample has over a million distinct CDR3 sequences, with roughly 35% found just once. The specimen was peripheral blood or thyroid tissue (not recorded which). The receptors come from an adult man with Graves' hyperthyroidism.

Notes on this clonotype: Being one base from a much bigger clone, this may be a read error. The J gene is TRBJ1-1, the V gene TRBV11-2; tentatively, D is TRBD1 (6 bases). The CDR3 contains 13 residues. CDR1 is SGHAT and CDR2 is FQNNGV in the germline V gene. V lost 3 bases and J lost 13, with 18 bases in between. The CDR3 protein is CASSLGTSQPVFF. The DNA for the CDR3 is TGTGCCAGCAGCTTGGGGACATCCCAACCGGTTTTCTTT.

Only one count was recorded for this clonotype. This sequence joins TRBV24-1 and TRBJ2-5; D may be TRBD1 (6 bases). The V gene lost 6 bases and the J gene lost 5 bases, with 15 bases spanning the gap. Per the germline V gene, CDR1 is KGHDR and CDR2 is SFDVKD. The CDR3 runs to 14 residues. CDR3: CATSQGSSYETQYF. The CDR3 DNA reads TGTGCCACCAGTCAGGGGAGCTCCTACGAGACCCAGTACTTC.

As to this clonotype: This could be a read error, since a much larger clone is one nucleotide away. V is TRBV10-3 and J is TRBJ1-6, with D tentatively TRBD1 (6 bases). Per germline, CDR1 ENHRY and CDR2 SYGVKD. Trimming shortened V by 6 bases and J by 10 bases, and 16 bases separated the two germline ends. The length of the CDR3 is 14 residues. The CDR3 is CAISPTFRGSPLHF. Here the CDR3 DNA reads TGTGCCATCAGCCCTACTTTCAGGGGATCACCCCTCCACTTT.

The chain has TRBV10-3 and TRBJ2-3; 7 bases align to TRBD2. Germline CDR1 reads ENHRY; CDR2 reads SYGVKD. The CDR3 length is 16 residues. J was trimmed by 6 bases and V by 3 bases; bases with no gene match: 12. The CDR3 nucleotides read TGTGCCATCAGTGAATTCGGCGGGAGTTCGGGCGATACGCAGTATTTT. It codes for CAISEFGGSSGDTQYF.

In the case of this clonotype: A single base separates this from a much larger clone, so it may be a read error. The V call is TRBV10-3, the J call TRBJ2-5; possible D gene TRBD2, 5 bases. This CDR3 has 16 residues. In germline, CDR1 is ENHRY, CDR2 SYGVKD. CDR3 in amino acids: CATSDPRVGQQETQYF. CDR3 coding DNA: TGTGCCACCAGTGACCCGCGGGTAGGTCAGCAAGAGACCCAGTACTTC.

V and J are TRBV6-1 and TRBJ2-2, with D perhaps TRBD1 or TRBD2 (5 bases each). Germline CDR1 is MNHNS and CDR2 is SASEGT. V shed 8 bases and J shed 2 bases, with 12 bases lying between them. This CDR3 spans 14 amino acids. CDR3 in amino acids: CASLGTKNTGELFF. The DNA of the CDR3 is TGTGCCAGCCTCGGGACCAAAAACACCGGGGAGCTGTTTTTT.

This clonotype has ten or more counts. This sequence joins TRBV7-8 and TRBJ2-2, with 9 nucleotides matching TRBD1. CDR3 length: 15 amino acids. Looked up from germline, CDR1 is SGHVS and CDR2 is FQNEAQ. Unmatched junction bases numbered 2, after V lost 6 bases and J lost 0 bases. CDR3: CASRQGAANTGELFF. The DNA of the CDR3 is TGTGCCAGCAGACAGGGGGCCGCGAACACCGGGGAGCTGTTTTTT.

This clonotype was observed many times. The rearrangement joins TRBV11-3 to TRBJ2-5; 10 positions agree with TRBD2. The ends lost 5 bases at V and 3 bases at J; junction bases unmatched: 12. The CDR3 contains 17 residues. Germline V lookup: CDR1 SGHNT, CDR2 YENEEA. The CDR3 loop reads CASSLRGLAGEKETQYF. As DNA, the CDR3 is TGTGCCAGCAGCCTTCGAGGGCTAGCGGGAGAGAAAGAGACCCAGTACTTC.

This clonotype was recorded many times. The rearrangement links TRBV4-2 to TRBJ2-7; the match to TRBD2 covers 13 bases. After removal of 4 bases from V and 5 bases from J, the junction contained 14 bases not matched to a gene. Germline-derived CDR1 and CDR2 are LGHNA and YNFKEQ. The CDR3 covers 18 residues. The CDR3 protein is CASSLPGVGTSGINEQYF. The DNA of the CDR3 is TGTGCCAGCAGCCTCCCTGGGGTCGGGACTAGCGGGATCAACGAGCAGTACTTC.

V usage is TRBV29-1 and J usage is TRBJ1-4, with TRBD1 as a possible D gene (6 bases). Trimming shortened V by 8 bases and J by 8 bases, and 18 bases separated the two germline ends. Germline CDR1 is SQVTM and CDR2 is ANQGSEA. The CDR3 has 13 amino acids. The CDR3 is CSLYGQSMEKLFF. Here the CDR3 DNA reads TGCAGCTTGTATGGACAGTCGATGGAAAAACTGTTTTTT.